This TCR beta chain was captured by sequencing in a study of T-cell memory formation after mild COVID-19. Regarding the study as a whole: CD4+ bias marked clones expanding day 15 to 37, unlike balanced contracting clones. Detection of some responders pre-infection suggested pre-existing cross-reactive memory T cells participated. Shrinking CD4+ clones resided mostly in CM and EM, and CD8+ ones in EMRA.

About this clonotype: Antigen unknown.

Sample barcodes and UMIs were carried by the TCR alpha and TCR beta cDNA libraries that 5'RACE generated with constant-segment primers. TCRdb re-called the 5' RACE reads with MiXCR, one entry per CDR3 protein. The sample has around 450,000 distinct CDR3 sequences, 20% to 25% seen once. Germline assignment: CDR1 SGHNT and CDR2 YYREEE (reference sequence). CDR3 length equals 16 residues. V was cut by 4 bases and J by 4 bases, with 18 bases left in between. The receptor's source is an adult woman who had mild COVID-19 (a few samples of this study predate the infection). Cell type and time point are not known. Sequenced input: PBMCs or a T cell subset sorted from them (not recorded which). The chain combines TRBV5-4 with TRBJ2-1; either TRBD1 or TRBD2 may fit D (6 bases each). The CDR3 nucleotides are TGTGCCAGCAGCACTGGAGGGGACACCTCATACAATGAGCAGTTCTTC. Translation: CASSTGGDTSYNEQFF.